Listed below are T cell receptor beta chains from one sample, sequenced in a study of regulatory T cells in long-lasting Graves disease. TCRdb reprocessed the multiplex PCR reads via MiXCR and lists one record per CDR3 protein. Among 370,000 or so distinct CDR3 sequences, roughly 15% were seen once, and the ten largest hold over 20%. The sample also formed part of further work on T cells in Graves' hyperthyroidism and ophthalmopathy.

This specimen was peripheral blood mononuclear cells (PBMCs), taken at new diagnosis, from a patient treated with antithyroid drugs. The receptors stem from a woman aged 18-30 years with Graves disease. Each CDR3 is given with its conserved first and last residue. The D gene is left open where the match is weak. Expanded clones get a size class; other rows say once, few or many, or leave the size out.

TRBJ1-2 TRBV11-1 NA NA CASRSDRRSTYGYTF TGTGCCAGTAGGTCGGACCGACGAAGCACCTATGGCTACACCTTC
TRBJ2-5 TRBV7-3 NA many CASHRPGETQYF TGTGCCAGCCACCGTCCCGGGGAGACCCAGTACTTC
TRBJ1-1 TRBV7-3 NA many CASSSGVNTEAFF TGTGCCAGCAGCTCTGGGGTTAACACTGAAGCTTTCTTT
TRBJ2-1 TRBV28 NA many CASSSSTETYNEQFF TGTGCCAGCAGTTCCTCGACAGAGACTTACAATGAGCAGTTCTTC
TRBJ2-7 TRBV5-1 NA NA CASRVLSSSYEQYF TGCGCCAGCAGGGTGTTGTCGAGCTCCTACGAGCAGTACTTC
TRBJ2-2 TRBV6-1 NA few CASRGGSGELFF TGTGCCAGCAGAGGGGGATCCGGGGAGCTGTTTTTT
TRBJ1-5 TRBV28 NA many CASSIHSNQPQHF TGTGCCAGCTCCATACATAGCAATCAGCCCCAGCATTTT
TRBJ1-5 TRBV12-3/TRBV12-4 TRBD1 many CASSIDRGVQPQHF TGTGCCAGCAGTATCGACAGGGGGGTTCAGCCCCAGCATTTT
TRBJ2-7 TRBV27 TRBD1 many CASAGGTGFREQYF TGTGCCAGCGCCGGCGGGACAGGGTTTCGCGAGCAGTACTTC
TRBJ2-1 TRBV18 NA many CASSPTGAEQFF TGTGCCAGCTCACCCACCGGGGCCGAGCAGTTCTTC
TRBJ2-3 TRBV12-3/TRBV12-4 TRBD2 few CASNDLSGGADTQYF TGTGCCAGCAATGACCTTAGCGGGGGGGCCGATACGCAGTATTTT
TRBJ2-1 TRBV9 TRBD2 many CASSALAGGTYNEQFF TGTGCCAGCAGCGCCCTAGCGGGAGGGACCTACAATGAGCAGTTCTTC
TRBJ1-2 TRBV9 NA NA CASSVVSGVNYGYTF TGTGCCAGCAGCGTAGTGTCAGGGGTCAACTATGGCTACACCTTC
TRBJ2-3 TRBV9 NA few CASSVRGGVSADTQYF TGTGCCAGCAGCGTACGGGGTGGGGTTAGTGCAGATACGCAGTATTTT
TRBJ2-2 TRBV12-3/TRBV12-4 NA NA CASSIDRLTGELFF TGTGCCAGCAGTATCGACCGACTGACCGGGGAGCTGTTTTTT
TRBJ1-2 TRBV19 TRBD1 NA CASSTQGSGYGYTF TGTGCCAGTAGTACACAGGGGTCAGGATATGGCTACACCTTC